This T cell receptor (beta chain) came from a study of cytomegalovirus exposure and HLA in healthy donors. Study findings and constraints: A list of about 160 TCR beta chains associated with cytomegalovirus was given.

Amplification used 60 Vbeta primers and 13 Jbeta primers. Authors' processing steps: In a later analysis, about 11 million of 65 million to 90 million unique beta chains occurred in at least two donors. Here immunoSEQ multiplex PCR was the method, and the copy in TCRdb shows in-frame clones only, minus some. The V and J calls and clone size were taken over from that table, and D and trimming were inferred from the DNA. The sample includes more than 85,000 clones, 79% seen only once; the top ten take under 4%. It was healthy bone marrow donors who served as donors. For this clone: The target antigen is unknown.

Input material: PBMCs. This receptor was taken from a male donor in good health and CMV-seropositive.

CDR3 nucleotide sequence: TGTGCCAGCAGCCCCGACAGGGGGGAAGCTTTCTTT. This codes for CASSPDRGEAFF. The rearrangement links TRBV7-6 to TRBJ1-1, with 9 nucleotides matching TRBD1. The CDR3 runs 12 residues. Germline CDR1 reads SGHVS; CDR2 reads FNYEAQ. Trimming at V came to 5 bases and at J to 8 bases, leaving 3 bases not matched to a gene.